This entry lists 10 T cell receptor beta chains sequenced from one sample in a study of T-cell memory formation after mild COVID-19. TCRdb re-derived calls from the 5' RACE reads in MiXCR, one entry per CDR3 protein. This sample yields 500,000 to 650,000 distinct CDR3 sequences, of which about 22% are seen a single time; around 8.4% belongs to the top ten. The sample comprised PBMCs or a T cell subset sorted from them (not recorded which). These receptors were collected from an adult woman who had mild COVID-19 (a few samples of this study predate the infection). Cell type and time point are not known.

CDR3 in DNA: TGTGCCAGCAGTTACGCCCAGGGGAACACTGAAGCTTTCTTT. Its protein product is CASSYAQGNTEAFF. V is TRBV6-6 and J is TRBJ1-1; the D gene is possibly TRBD1 (5 bases). This CDR3 region has 14 residues. Trimming stripped 2 bases from V and 1 base from J, with 8 bases between. In germline, CDR1 is MNHNY, CDR2 SVGAGI (reference sequence).

The V gene is TRBV9, the J gene TRBJ2-7, with 16 bases lining up with TRBD2. Germline-derived CDR1 and CDR2 are SGDLS and YYNGEE. The CDR3 is 18 residues long. V lost 4 bases, J lost 0 bases, and 7 bases stayed unmatched. The CDR3 DNA reads as TGTGCCAGCAGCTCGGGACTAGCGGGGGGGCAATTCTCCTACGAGCAGTACTTC. Its protein product is CASSSGLAGGQFSYEQYF.

The CDR3 DNA is TGCGCCAGCAGCTATCTCGGGGGGGACTACGAGCAGTACTTC. This translates into CASSYLGGDYEQYF. This chain connects TRBV5-1 to TRBJ2-7; 8 bases align to TRBD2. The CDR3 extends over 14 amino acids. The germline gives CDR1 SGHRS, CDR2 YFSETQ. The V gene end was trimmed by 3 bases and the J gene end by 3 bases; junction bases not matched to a gene: 5.

This clonotype has more than one count but fewer than ten. The chain couples TRBV18 to TRBJ2-1, with D maybe TRBD2 (6 bases). Per the germline V gene, CDR1 is KGHSH and CDR2 is LQKENI. Trimming took 0 bases from V and 5 from J, leaving 11 bases between them. The CDR3 extends over 15 amino acids. The CDR3 bases are TGTGCCAGCTCACCACCGGGGGGAATCAACAATGAGCAGTTCTTC. Translation: CASSPPGGINNEQFF.

In this sample, this clonotype turned up a few times. The chain is built from TRBV4-2 and TRBJ2-1; 12 nucleotides align to TRBD2. The V gene end was trimmed by 1 base and the J gene end by 9 bases; junction bases not matched to a gene: 13. The CDR3 is 18 residues long. CDR1 and CDR2 (germline): LGHNA, YNFKEQ. The CDR3, as DNA: TGTGCCAGCAGCCAAGCCTTTACTAGCGGGGGGCCGTATGGTGAGCAGTTCTTC. Its protein product is CASSQAFTSGGPYGEQFF.

The V call is TRBV11-3, the J call TRBJ2-1; no definite D call. The germline V gene has CDR1 SGHNT and CDR2 YENEEA. Trimming stripped 2 bases from V and 0 bases from J, with 17 bases between. The CDR3 runs to 18 residues. Here the CDR3 DNA reads TGTGCCAGCAGCTTACTTCCCCTAGTCCGTAGCTCCTACAATGAGCAGTTCTTC. Residues: CASSLLPLVRSSYNEQFF.

This clonotype has just a few counts. This chain uses TRBV25-1 with TRBJ2-2; no definite D call. V lost 8 bases and J lost 0, with 1 base in between. Germline lookup yields CDR1 MGHDK and CDR2 SYGVNS. This CDR3 contains 11 residues. The CDR3, as DNA: TGTGCCAGCGCGAACACCGGGGAGCTGTTTTTT. Translation: CASANTGELFF.

Only one count was recorded for this clonotype. The rearrangement joins TRBV4-2 to TRBJ2-5; no clear D gene. The germline gives CDR1 LGHNA, CDR2 YNFKEQ. This CDR3 is 15 amino acids long. V lost 0 bases and J lost 5, with 13 bases in between. In DNA form, the CDR3 reads TGTGCCAGCAGCCAAGATCGCCTAGTCAGGGAGACCCAGTACTTC. The encoded protein is CASSQDRLVRETQYF.

The V and J genes are TRBV7-7 and TRBJ2-5, with 8 bases lining up with TRBD1. Germline-derived CDR1 and CDR2 are SSHAT and FNYEAQ (reference sequence). V lost 5 bases, J lost 0 bases, and 5 bases stayed unmatched. The CDR3 is made up of 15 amino acids. The CDR3 spells CASSGRTGHQETQYF. CDR3 DNA: TGTGCCAGCAGCGGGCGGACAGGGCACCAAGAGACCCAGTACTTC.

V and J are TRBV7-6 and TRBJ2-3; 14 nucleotides line up with TRBD2. Trimming removed 6 bases from V and 2 bases from J; junction bases left unmatched: 13. The CDR3 is 19 residues long. Germline V gene data show CDR1 as SGHVS and CDR2 as FNYEAQ. The CDR3 bases are TGTGCCAGCAGGCATGCTCCGGGACTAGCGGGGGTGGACACAGATACGCAGTATTTT. As protein: CASRHAPGLAGVDTDTQYF.